Sequencing of this T cell receptor (beta chain) was carried out in a study of somatic mutations in cytotoxic T cells in rheumatoid arthritis (dated by TCRdb to about 2017). In the study overall: Before any treatment started and right after they were diagnosed, patients gave peripheral blood samples (approximately 33 ml EDTA). Some T-cell populations stained with V beta antibodies were sorted by flow on a FACSAria II or Sony SH800 to nearly 100% purity, with sorted V beta1+ cells additionally subjected to TCRB sequencing. To characterize clonality, the study used TCRB deep sequencing while asking whether somatic mutations are carried by expanded CD8+ T-cell clones in newly diagnosed, untreated rheumatoid arthritis. TCRB deep sequencing was performed for approximately 60 rheumatoid arthritis patients and 20 healthy controls. Patients and controls did not essentially differ in median age, which was nearly identical between the groups.

Here is what the overall study found, with its caveats: Viral specificity could not be ruled out by absence from virus-specific databases, and the antigen targets of the expanded CD8+ clones remained unknown. No adjustment for multiple comparisons was made for the slight TRBV07 underrepresentation in patients. Several identical CD8+ TCRB sequences were found in both blood and synovial fluid, and in about an eighth of the roughly 60 patients the largest CD8+ clone exceeded 20% of CD8+ cells. Healthy controls showed no age-related increase in CD8+ clonality, whereas patients did (Spearman r ~ 0.49). CD8+ T-cell clonality did not differ significantly between rheumatoid arthritis patients and age-matched healthy controls.

Here V drops 3 bases and J drops 3 bases, and the junction holds 3 bases not matched to any gene. Taken from cysteine to phenylalanine, the CDR3 has 14 residues. Left in the record is the CDR3 DNA by itself, 42 bases read in frame from the first base. From the germline V gene (reference sequence), CDR1 is LNHDA and CDR2 is SQIVND. TCRB CDR3 sequencing used the immunoSEQ assay on genomic DNA. The authors' analysis ran thus. Patient CD8+ clones larger than 1% were compared against published virus-specific TCRB sequences, and only a few matched. Analyses were restricted to productive TCRB rearrangements. Clonality was calculated as a Shannon entropy-based productive clonality index, and a clone was defined by a unique TCRB CDR3 sequence. The template counts of each clone relative to the total templates per sample were used to calculate repertoire overlap between two samples. A correlation with a Spearman r of 0.55 to 0.75 was found between V-gene usage by flow cytometry and V-gene usage by TCRB sequencing. This immuneACCESS table, as held by TCRdb, lists in-frame sequences with V and J called but not all clones. Of the missing ones, under half trace to an unresolved V gene in checked studies; the others have no known cause. The V and J calls and clone size come from that table; D and trimming were worked out from the DNA. The sample table holds some 30,000 clones, of which about 87% were seen once. The top ten clones comprise roughly 9.6% of the sample.

Worth noting for this clone: The clone's antigen remains unknown. No base qualities exist here, and no much larger clone lies one base off it.

Positive magnetic bead selection on an AutoMACS was used to isolate CD4+ and CD8+ cells, with flow cytometry used to check purity. A TCR V beta antibody panel was used in flow cytometry to screen first for clonal expansions, which were then characterized by TCRB deep sequencing of sorted CD8+ fractions. Peripheral blood mononuclear cells were obtained using density gradient separation with Ficoll-Paque PLUS. DNA from CD4-enriched, CD8-enriched or PBMC samples was extracted using Nucleospin Tissue or Tissue XS kits and then quantified on a Qubit 2.0 fluorometer. This receptor was taken from an adult with rheumatoid arthritis. The sequence links TRBV19 to TRBJ1-2; 8 central nucleotides agree with TRBD1. The sequenced material came from CD8+ T cells sorted from blood. The DNA sequence is given as TGTGCCAGTAGTATCCAGGGGGCCTACTATGGCTACACCTTC. Its protein is CASSIQGAYYGYTF.